These 22 T cell receptor beta chains were all obtained from the same sample, sequenced in a study of T-cell memory formation after mild COVID-19. One entry per CDR3 protein results from TCRdb running MiXCR on the 5' RACE reads. The sample has about 190,000 distinct CDR3 sequences, 27% seen once. Sequenced input: PBMCs or a T cell subset sorted from them (not recorded which). The receptors shown here come from an adult woman who had mild COVID-19 (a few samples of this study predate the infection). Cell type and time point are not known.

This clonotype occurred a few times. The rearrangement links TRBV6-2 or TRBV6-3 to TRBJ1-6; D gene ambiguous. The germline CDR1 and CDR2 sequences are MNHEY and SVGEGT. The CDR3 covers 16 residues. With 6 bases removed from V and 0 bases from J, the gap between germline ends came to 12 bases. DNA of the CDR3: TGTGCCAGCAGATGGAGGTGGAGCTCCTATAATTCACCCCTCCACTTT. Translation: CASRWRWSSYNSPLHF.

The CDR3 protein is CSVFLYNEQFF. For the CDR3, the DNA is TGCAGCGTTTTTCTCTACAATGAGCAGTTCTTC. The chain links TRBV29-1 to TRBJ2-1; D not resolved. The CDR3 covers 11 residues. The ends were cut back, 5 bases at V and 3 bases at J, with 5 bases in the middle. CDR1 and CDR2 (germline): SQVTM, ANQGSEA.

This sequence joins TRBV12-3 or TRBV12-4 and TRBJ2-3; TRBD2 might be the D (6 bases). The CDR3 contains 12 residues. V lost 5 bases, J lost 10 bases, and 13 bases lay in between. CDR3 in amino acids: CASSHIPGAQYF. CDR3 DNA: TGTGCCAGCAGTCATATACCGGGAGCGCAGTATTTT.

The CDR3: CASSEGTGFPYEQYF. The CDR3 DNA sequence: TGTGCCAGCAGTGAAGGAACAGGGTTTCCCTACGAGCAGTACTTC. This chain connects TRBV6-1 to TRBJ2-7; TRBD1 might be the D (6 bases). V was pared by 1 base and J by 2 bases, with 12 bases between. The length of the CDR3 is 15 residues. The germline V gene has CDR1 MNHNS and CDR2 SASEGT.

V is TRBV4-1 and J is TRBJ2-4; 8 nucleotides align to TRBD2. Losses at the gene ends were 0 bases for V and 3 bases for J; bases not matched to a gene: 7. CDR3 length equals 17 residues. In germline, CDR1 is MGHRA, CDR2 YSYEKL. Written as DNA, the CDR3 is TGCGCCAGCAGCCAAGATCAGAGCGGGGGTGTCAAAAACATTCAGTACTTC. It is translated as CASSQDQSGGVKNIQYF.

The chain carries TRBV18 and TRBJ2-6; D is unresolved. The germline gives CDR1 KGHSH, CDR2 LQKENI. Between the trimmed V and J ends, which lost 4 bases and 7 bases, there was a span of 11 bases. The CDR3 consists of 14 residues. CDR3 region: CASSRDKAANVLTF. The DNA for the CDR3 is TGTGCCAGCTCACGAGACAAGGCAGCCAACGTCCTGACTTTC.

The rearrangement uses TRBV7-2 and TRBJ2-5, with D tentatively TRBD1 or TRBD2 (5 bases each). Germline CDR1 is SGHTA and CDR2 is FQGNSA. Trimming stripped 4 bases from V and 5 bases from J, with 14 bases between. The CDR3 length is 14 residues. CDR3 in DNA: TGTGCCAGCAGCTGGGCAGGGAGTTTGGAGACCCAGTACTTC. This encodes CASSWAGSLETQYF. The full variable domain, completed using reference TRBV7-2 and TRBJ2-5, is GAGVSQSPSNKVTEKGKDVELRCDPISGHTALYWYRQSLGQGLEFLIYFQGNSAPDKSGLPSDRFSAERTGGSVSTLTIQRTQQEDSAVYLCASSWAGSLETQYFGPGTRLLVL.

V and J are TRBV5-1 and TRBJ2-2; D perhaps matches TRBD2 (5 bases). This CDR3 is 15 amino acids long. Trimming shortened V by 4 bases and J by 2 bases, and 12 bases separated the two germline ends. Germline V gene sequence: CDR1 SGHRS, CDR2 YFSETQ. This CDR3 reads CASSPDWINTGELFF. The DNA of the CDR3 is TGCGCCAGCAGCCCGGACTGGATCAACACCGGGGAGCTGTTTTTT.

This clonotype was seen a few times. The J gene is TRBJ1-1, the V gene TRBV12-3 or TRBV12-4; 7 bases fit TRBD1. The trim removed 5 bases at V and 1 base at J, leaving 4 bases unmatched. CDR3 size: 14 residues. In DNA, the CDR3 is TGTGCCAGCAGTGCCGGGACAGAGAACACTGAAGCTTTCTTT. Its protein is CASSAGTENTEAFF.

This clonotype has more than one count but fewer than ten. This chain links TRBV20-1 with TRBJ2-3; D gene ambiguous. V lost 6 bases and J lost 8, with 9 bases in between. The length of the CDR3 is 10 residues. Germline loops: CDR1 DFQATT, CDR2 SNEGSKA (reference sequence). In DNA form, the CDR3 reads TGCAGTGCCGATGTGGGTACGCAGTATTTT. It translates to CSADVGTQYF.

The V and J genes are TRBV7-9 and TRBJ1-1; D is perhaps TRBD1 (5 bases). Trimming stripped 6 bases from V and 7 bases from J, with 9 bases between. Germline V gives CDR1 SEHNR, CDR2 FQNEAQ (reference sequence). This CDR3 contains 11 residues. The CDR3 here is CASRTDSEAFF. In DNA, the CDR3 is TGTGCCAGCAGGACCGACAGTGAAGCTTTCTTT.

This clonotype was observed a handful of times. This chain connects TRBV5-1 to TRBJ2-1, with a weak D call TRBD2 (5 bases). This CDR3 is built from 15 residues. Between the trimmed V and J ends, which lost 0 bases and 3 bases, there was a span of 10 bases. The V gene's germline CDR1 is SGHRS and CDR2 YFSETQ. The CDR3 loop is CASSLGDSVYNEQFF. The CDR3 DNA follows: TGCGCCAGCAGCTTGGGTGATAGCGTCTACAATGAGCAGTTCTTC.

The chain carries TRBV5-1 and TRBJ1-1, with TRBD1 matching 7 bases. Germline V gene lookup returns CDR1 SGHRS and CDR2 YFSETQ. The CDR3 is made up of 14 amino acids. V lost 4 bases, J lost 6 bases, and 9 bases stayed unmatched. The CDR3 is CASSIGQDWSEAFF. The CDR3 bases are TGCGCCAGCAGCATAGGACAGGATTGGTCTGAAGCTTTCTTT.

V usage is TRBV19 and J usage is TRBJ2-1; tentatively, D is TRBD2 (5 bases). Between the trimmed V and J ends, which lost 4 bases and 13 bases, there was a span of 23 bases. Germline V lookup: CDR1 LNHDA, CDR2 SQIVND (reference sequence). The CDR3 spans 15 residues. This CDR3 is CASSTIGSFGLVQFF. CDR3 sequence (DNA): TGTGCCAGTAGTACGATCGGCTCGTTTGGACTCGTTCAGTTCTTC.

This clonotype occurred a few times. The gene calls are TRBV7-3 and TRBJ2-3; no definite D call. V was trimmed by 1 base and J by 2 bases, leaving 7 bases between them. Per the germline V gene, CDR1 is SGHTA and CDR2 is FQGTGA. CDR3 length: 14 amino acids. The CDR3 bases are TGTGCCAGCAGCTTAAAGGGCCTCACAGATACGCAGTATTTT. It specifies CASSLKGLTDTQYF.

The chain employs TRBV24-1 and TRBJ2-2; 9 bases are shared with TRBD2. CDR1 is KGHDR and CDR2 is SFDVKD in the germline V gene. The CDR3 runs 17 residues. Trimming removed 1 base from V and 6 bases from J; junction bases left unmatched: 8. This chain's CDR3 is CATSDLGASGVSGELFF. For the CDR3, the DNA is TGTGCCACCAGTGATTTAGGGGCTAGCGGGGTTTCCGGGGAGCTGTTTTTT.

This clonotype was found many times. The chain joins TRBV12-3 or TRBV12-4 to TRBJ2-7; D is unclear. The CDR3 consists of 11 residues. V lost 5 bases to trimming and J lost 4 bases, with 6 bases between them. Written as DNA, the CDR3 is TGTGCCAGCAGTACGAGTTACGAGCAGTACTTC. Its protein is CASSTSYEQYF.

This clonotype was recorded a few times. V gene TRBV19 combines with J gene TRBJ1-5; the match to TRBD1 covers 7 bases. In germline, CDR1 is LNHDA, CDR2 SQIVND (reference sequence). The length of the CDR3 is 17 residues. The trim removed 3 bases at V and 0 bases at J, leaving 8 bases unmatched. The CDR3 is CASSIRAGGSSNQPQHF. The CDR3 DNA follows: TGTGCCAGTAGTATTCGGGCAGGGGGTTCTAGCAATCAGCCCCAGCATTTT. Supplemented by reference TRBV19 and TRBJ1-5, the full variable domain reads DGGITQSPKYLFRKEGQNVTLSCEQNLNHDAMYWYRQDPGQGLRLIYYSQIVNDFQKGDIAEGYSVSREKKESFPLTVTSAQKNPTAFYLCASSIRAGGSSNQPQHFGDGTRLSIL.

The chain has TRBV5-4 and TRBJ2-1, with no clear D. The V gene's germline CDR1 is SGHNT and CDR2 YYREEE (reference sequence). Between the trimmed V and J ends, which lost 4 bases and 0 bases, there was a span of 11 bases. There are 15 residues in the CDR3. Here the CDR3 reads CASSPSPSSYNEQFF. In DNA, the CDR3 is TGTGCCAGCAGCCCGTCCCCGAGCTCCTACAATGAGCAGTTCTTC.

This rearrangement joins TRBV12-3 or TRBV12-4 to TRBJ2-7; 7 nucleotides match TRBD2. With V trimmed by 1 base and J by 4 bases, 4 bases remained unmatched. CDR3 length: 14 residues. CDR3 sequence: CASSLGGGDYEQYF. Here the CDR3 DNA reads TGTGCCAGCAGTTTAGGCGGGGGAGATTACGAGCAGTACTTC.

This clonotype was detected only a few times. The genes are TRBV6-4 and TRBJ2-2, with no clear D. Per germline, CDR1 MRHNA and CDR2 SNTAGT. V lost 4 bases to trimming and J lost 2 bases, with 5 bases between them. There are 13 residues in the CDR3. CDR3 region: CASSGSNTGELFF. CDR3 coding DNA: TGTGCCAGCAGTGGGTCCAACACCGGGGAGCTGTTTTTT.

The gene calls are TRBV5-1 and TRBJ2-7, with D unresolved. This CDR3 region has 14 residues. Germline values: CDR1 SGHRS, CDR2 YFSETQ. The V gene lost 0 bases and the J gene lost 3 bases, with 10 bases spanning the gap. This CDR3 is CASSLGAVFYEQYF. DNA for the CDR3: TGCGCCAGCAGCTTGGGGGCCGTATTCTACGAGCAGTACTTC.